The 18 T cell receptor beta chains below come from one sample, sequenced in a study of OX40 agonist ivuxolimab in advanced cancers. The protocol was immunoSEQ multiplex PCR, while the TCRdb copy is restricted to in-frame clones and leaves out a portion. Altogether 49,000 or so clones are present, 75% to 85% being singletons, with the ten largest covering 2% to 3%. The sample here was CD4+ or CD8+ T cells sorted from blood, taken in a trial of the OX40 agonist ivuxolimab. The receptors shown here come from an adult with an advanced solid tumor such as melanoma, head and neck, liver or kidney cancer.

The chain carries TRBV5-8 and TRBJ1-5; weak D call: TRBD1 (5 bases). In germline, CDR1 is SGHTS, CDR2 YDEGEE. V dropped 2 bases and J dropped 2 bases, with 8 bases sitting between them. The CDR3 has 14 amino acids. CDR3 sequence reads: CASSFQGGNQPQHF. The CDR3 bases are TGTGCCAGCAGCTTTCAGGGAGGCAATCAGCCCCAGCATTTT.

This clone has just one count. The chain recombines TRBV11-1 with TRBJ2-7; D perhaps matches TRBD1 (5 bases). Trimming shortened V by 1 base and J by 2 bases, and 15 bases separated the two germline ends. The CDR3 spans 16 residues. Germline-derived CDR1 and CDR2 are SGHAT and FQDESV (reference sequence). The CDR3 nucleotides are TGTGCCAGCAGCTTAGATGGGGCCAGTAAGGCCTACGAGCAGTACTTC. The encoded protein is CASSLDGASKAYEQYF.

The rearrangement links TRBV5-1 to TRBJ2-3, with 7 positions matching TRBD1. The CDR3 consists of 17 residues. The V gene's germline CDR1 is SGHRS and CDR2 YFSETQ. V shed 2 bases, J shed 1 base, and the junction held 10 bases outside the gene matches. The CDR3 protein is CASSFGSSGQGTDTQYF. CDR3 bases: TGCGCCAGCAGCTTTGGTAGTAGTGGACAGGGCACAGATACGCAGTATTTT.

The gene calls are TRBV7-2 and TRBJ2-3, with D possibly matching TRBD1 (5 bases). The germline gives CDR1 SGHTA, CDR2 FQGNSA. V dropped 5 bases and J dropped 8 bases, with 14 bases sitting between them. The CDR3 contains 13 residues. CDR3 DNA: TGTGCCAGCAGCACCGTGGTTGACAGTACGCAGTATTTT. Its protein product is CASSTVVDSTQYF.

The chain links TRBV7-9 to TRBJ2-1; 7 nucleotides match TRBD2. The CDR3 covers 17 residues. V lost 5 bases to trimming and J lost 4 bases; unmatched junction nucleotides: 14. CDR1 is SEHNR, CDR2 FQNEAQ, per germline (reference sequence). The CDR3 is CASSPKKRLAAYNEQFF. As DNA, the CDR3 is TGTGCCAGCAGCCCTAAGAAGAGGCTAGCGGCTTACAATGAGCAGTTCTTC.

This clone has just a few counts. This rearrangement joins TRBV7-9 to TRBJ2-7, with 13 bases fitting TRBD2. CDR1 is SEHNR and CDR2 is FQNEAQ in the germline V gene (reference sequence). The V and J ends lost 6 bases and 3 bases, in that order; junction bases with no gene match: 5. The CDR3 loop spans 15 amino acids. The CDR3 bases are TGTGCCAGCAGTCATGGACTAGCGGGGGTCTACGAGCAGTACTTC. Protein product: CASSHGLAGVYEQYF.

The rearrangement links TRBV6-1 to TRBJ1-3, with a possible D match to TRBD1 (6 bases). Germline CDR1 is MNHNS and CDR2 is SASEGT. The CDR3 sequence is 19 residues long. V was clipped by 3 bases and J by 0 bases, with 21 bases between them. The CDR3 DNA reads as TGTGCCAGCAGTGACACTCGGATCAGACAGGTTCGCTCTGGAAACACCATATATTTT. It yields the protein CASSDTRIRQVRSGNTIYF.

This CDR3 is CASSLTRDTADTQYF. Written as DNA, the CDR3 is TGTGCCAGCAGTCTGACGCGGGACACGGCAGATACGCAGTATTTT. This rearrangement joins TRBV7-2 to TRBJ2-3; D may be TRBD1 or TRBD2 (6 bases each). The CDR3 covers 15 residues. CDR1 is SGHTA, CDR2 FQGNSA, per germline. V lost 6 bases and J lost 4, with 17 bases in between.

In DNA, the CDR3 is TGCAGCATTGGGGGACAGGGAAACACCGGGGAGCTGTTTTTT. Its protein product is CSIGGQGNTGELFF. The gene calls are TRBV29-1 and TRBJ2-2, with 9 bases aligning to TRBD1. The length of the CDR3 is 14 residues. V lost 8 bases and J lost 2; bases outside the gene matches: 6. Germline V gives CDR1 SQVTM, CDR2 ANQGSEA.

The chain employs TRBV29-1 and TRBJ1-2; the match to TRBD1 covers 7 bases. The CDR3 runs to 16 residues. CDR1 and CDR2 (germline): SQVTM, ANQGSEA. After removal of 6 bases from V and 7 bases from J, the junction contained 20 bases not matched to a gene. CDR3 amino acids: CSVPRRSGGEVSGYTF. CDR3 DNA: TGCAGCGTGCCCAGGAGATCAGGGGGAGAGGTTAGTGGCTACACCTTC.

The CDR3 reads CASSPQGFNYGYTF. The DNA for the CDR3 is TGTGCCAGCAGCCCCCAGGGTTTCAACTATGGCTACACCTTC. The chain links TRBV14 to TRBJ1-2; a weak D match, TRBD1 (5 bases). CDR1 is SGHDN, CDR2 FVKESK, per germline. This CDR3 contains 14 residues. Trimming stripped 4 bases from V and 2 bases from J, with 11 bases between.

V and J are TRBV7-2 and TRBJ2-7; no firm D call. V was pared by 2 bases and J by 0 bases, with 8 bases between. This CDR3 comprises 14 residues. Germline V gene lookup returns CDR1 SGHTA and CDR2 FQGNSA. Here the CDR3 reads CASSLNRASYEQYF. The CDR3 DNA follows: TGTGCCAGCAGCTTAAACCGGGCCTCCTACGAGCAGTACTTC. Looking up the rest from reference TRBV7-2 and TRBJ2-7 gives the full variable domain: GAGVSQSPSNKVTEKGKDVELRCDPISGHTALYWYRQSLGQGLEFLIYFQGNSAPDKSGLPSDRFSAERTGGSVSTLTIQRTQQEDSAVYLCASSLNRASYEQYFGPGTRLTVT.

The rearrangement uses TRBV9 and TRBJ2-1; TRBD2 aligns across 11 bases. The CDR3 consists of 16 residues. Looked up from germline, CDR1 is SGDLS and CDR2 is YYNGEE. V was pared by 0 bases and J by 8 bases, with 7 bases of the junction left unmatched. CDR3 loop: CASSVEGSGGAHEQFF. The CDR3 DNA follows: TGTGCCAGCAGCGTAGAGGGTAGCGGGGGGGCTCATGAGCAGTTCTTC.

This clone was recorded a few times. V gene TRBV5-1 combines with J gene TRBJ2-2, with D tentatively TRBD1 (5 bases). V lost 5 bases and J lost 0, with 11 bases in between. The CDR3 contains 15 residues. CDR1 SGHRS and CDR2 YFSETQ come from the germline V gene. The DNA for the CDR3 is TGCGCCAGCAGGACAGCCCTCGCGAACACCGGGGAGCTGTTTTTT. It encodes CASRTALANTGELFF.

The V and J genes are TRBV5-1 and TRBJ2-1; TRBD1 aligns across 8 bases. Germline V lookup: CDR1 SGHRS, CDR2 YFSETQ. Trimming at V came to 4 bases and at J to 4 bases, leaving 7 bases not matched to a gene. CDR3 length equals 15 residues. The CDR3 loop is CASSPRQGQYNEQFF. The DNA for the CDR3 is TGCGCCAGCAGCCCCCGACAGGGGCAATACAATGAGCAGTTCTTC.

The sample holds a few counts of this clone. The J gene is TRBJ2-7, the V gene TRBV7-8; D is unresolved. The CDR3 runs to 14 residues. V lost 1 base, J lost 3 bases, and 10 bases lay in between. CDR1 is SGHVS, CDR2 FQNEAQ, per germline. The CDR3 DNA reads as TGTGCCAGCAGCTTAGTTCCAGCCGGCTACGAGCAGTACTTC. Translated, it gives CASSLVPAGYEQYF.

This sequence joins TRBV6-5 and TRBJ2-7, with 8 bases lining up with TRBD1. V lost 0 bases to trimming and J lost 3 bases; unmatched junction nucleotides: 4. The CDR3 sequence is 15 residues long. Looked up from germline, CDR1 is MNHEY and CDR2 is SVGAGI. The CDR3 spells CASSYSGTGIYEQYF. The CDR3 nucleotides are TGTGCCAGCAGTTACTCAGGGACAGGAATCTACGAGCAGTACTTC.

This clone occurred a few times. The chain has TRBV7-9 and TRBJ2-7; D not certain. CDR1 SEHNR and CDR2 FQNEAQ come from the germline V gene (reference sequence). The V and J ends lost 6 bases and 7 bases respectively, with 13 bases between them. The CDR3 runs to 12 residues. In nucleotides, the CDR3 is TGTGCCAGCAGAAAGAGTGAAAGAGAGCAGTACTTC. As protein: CASRKSEREQYF.